Given below is one T cell receptor (beta chain) in context. Its antigen is not identified. Germline-derived CDR1 and CDR2 are LNHDA and SQIVND (reference sequence). Unmatched junction bases numbered 17, after V lost 5 bases and J lost 7 bases. The CDR3 covers 17 residues. This entry is derived from a study of cytomegalovirus exposure and HLA in healthy donors. General study points: Later work found most CMV-associated TCR beta chains apparently HLA-restricted. As confirmed in vitro, a few CMV-associated chains were specific for CMV antigens. Rare TCR sequences predominated, though certain public TCRs were found in many donors. Available immune exposure information was restricted to CMV serostatus only.

PCR amplification relied on 60 Vbeta primers (plus 13 Jbeta primers). Generated by immunoSEQ multiplex PCR, the TCRdb table keeps only in-frame clones and is missing some. Its table lists 75,000 to 95,000 clones. This clonotype was obtained from a man under 40 in good health and CMV-seronegative. The V call is TRBV19, the J call TRBJ1-5; 7 nucleotides agree with TRBD1. The sequenced material came from PBMCs. The CDR3 protein is CASSFFLGGLKYQPQHF. The CDR3 region has the DNA TGTGCCAGTAGTTTTTTCCTAGGGGGCCTAAAATACCAGCCCCAGCATTTT.